One and the same sample provided the 12 T cell receptor beta chains below, sequenced in a study of beta chain features in type 1 diabetes (dated by TCRdb to 2016 to 2018). Broader findings and caveats from the paper: A moderate but significant shortening of TCRB CDR3 length was observed in type 1 diabetes patients in all four CD4+ subsets.

Preparation of the library involved the immunoSEQ multiplex PCR assay. All of the isolated RNA was reverse transcribed with the High Capacity cDNA Reverse Transcription Kit, so expressed TCRB transcripts were sequenced. TCRdb took this table from immuneACCESS and kept in-frame rearrangements with V and J called. Such tables lack part of the clones; where checked against another copy, unresolved V genes explain under half of the gap, and the rest is unexplained. This sample gives around 690,000 clones in total; about an eighth of them show up just once. The top ten constitute more than 0.095% of the sample. Antigens for these TCRs are unknown. Sequencing input: naive CD4+ T cells from blood. The cell subset or site label, read with the paper, signifies: true naive CD4+ T cells. The origin of the receptors is a man aged 25-45 years with type 1 diabetes.

This clone showed up just a few times. The chain carries TRBV18 and TRBJ2-5; TRBD2 matches at 12 bases. The CDR3 extends over 16 amino acids. The V and J ends lost 5 bases and 1 base, in that order; junction bases with no gene match: 5. The germline V gene encodes CDR1 KGHSH and CDR2 LQKENI. This chain's CDR3 is CASSSRTSGAQETQYF. CDR3 in DNA: TGTGCCAGCTCATCACGGACTAGCGGGGCCCAAGAGACCCAGTACTTC.

V gene TRBV7-3 combines with J gene TRBJ2-1; 8 bases line up with TRBD1. Looked up from germline, CDR1 is SGHTA and CDR2 is FQGTGA. Trimming removed 2 bases from V and 8 bases from J; junction bases left unmatched: 2. The CDR3 consists of 13 residues. CDR3 sequence reads: CASSLGQGHEQFF. CDR3 nucleotide sequence: TGTGCCAGCAGCTTAGGACAGGGCCATGAGCAGTTCTTC.

On this clone: The sample holds other DNA sequences that translate to the same CDR3. The V and J genes are TRBV9 and TRBJ1-3, with D unclear. The CDR3 has 13 amino acids. Per germline, CDR1 SGDLS and CDR2 YYNGEE. V dropped 3 bases and J dropped 4 bases, with 8 bases sitting between them. In DNA form, the CDR3 reads TGTGCCAGCAGCGCACCTGGGGGAAACACCATATATTTT. Protein product: CASSAPGGNTIYF.

This clone occurred a few times. V gene TRBV25-1 combines with J gene TRBJ1-4; D is unclear. Germline V gene sequence: CDR1 MGHDK, CDR2 SYGVNS. This CDR3 contains 13 residues. V shed 4 bases and J shed 12 bases, with 15 bases lying between them. The CDR3 region has the DNA TGTGCCAGCAGTGGAACAACCCAAGCGGAACTGTTTTTT. Protein product: CASSGTTQAELFF.

V and J are TRBV30 and TRBJ1-5, with D possibly matching TRBD1 (5 bases). Between the trimmed V and J ends, which lost 2 bases and 3 bases, there was a span of 11 bases. CDR3 size: 14 residues. Looked up from germline, CDR1 is GTSNPN and CDR2 is SVGIG (reference sequence). The CDR3, as DNA: TGTGCCTGGAGTACTACAGGTTCCAATCAGCCCCAGCATTTT. It yields the protein CAWSTTGSNQPQHF.

The rearrangement joins TRBV6-6 to TRBJ1-2; D might be TRBD1 (5 bases). CDR3 length: 14 residues. Germline CDR1 and CDR2: MNHNY and SVGAGI (reference sequence). V lost 4 bases and J 6 bases, leaving 15 bases between the germline ends. In DNA form, the CDR3 reads TGTGCCAGCAGTTCTCAGGGACTAGGTAATGGCTACACCTTC. Amino acids: CASSSQGLGNGYTF.

This clone was seen only a few times. The V call is TRBV29-1, the J call TRBJ1-2; the match to TRBD1 covers 7 bases. The germline gives CDR1 SQVTM, CDR2 ANQGSEA. The CDR3 has 15 residues. Germline trimming cut 5 bases from V and 5 bases from J; bases unmatched to any gene: 14. CDR3 in amino acids: CSVLSSGGRPYGYTF. CDR3 DNA: TGCAGCGTTCTCTCTTCAGGGGGGCGCCCTTATGGCTACACCTTC. Together with reference TRBV29-1 and TRBJ1-2, the CDR3 gives the full variable domain: SAVISQKPSRDICQRGTSLTIQCQVDSQVTMMFWYRQQPGQSLTLIATANQGSEATYESGFVIDKFPISRPNLTFSTLTVSNMSPEDSSIYLCSVLSSGGRPYGYTFGSGTRLTVV.

As concerns this clone: In the same sample, other DNA sequences code for this CDR3. This chain connects TRBV9 to TRBJ1-2; 9 bases match TRBD1. The CDR3 spans 13 residues. The V gene end was trimmed by 3 bases and the J gene end by 3 bases; junction bases not matched to a gene: 0. Germline CDR1 and CDR2: SGDLS and YYNGEE. CDR3 coding DNA: TGTGCCAGCAGCGGACAGGGGGACTATGGCTACACCTTC. This sequence encodes CASSGQGDYGYTF. The whole variable domain, remainder taken from reference TRBV9 and TRBJ1-2, is DSGVTQTPKHLITATGQRVTLRCSPRSGDLSVYWYQQSLDQGLQFLIQYYNGEERAKGNILERFSAQQFPDLHSELNLSSLELGDSALYFCASSGQGDYGYTFGSGTRLTVV.

This clone showed up just a few times. The chain recombines TRBV9 with TRBJ1-3; 7 positions agree with TRBD1. Germline CDR1 is SGDLS and CDR2 is YYNGEE. V lost 4 bases to trimming and J lost 0 bases; unmatched junction nucleotides: 13. The CDR3 sequence is 18 residues long. The CDR3 loop reads CASSPTPLTGRSGNTIYF. CDR3 in DNA: TGTGCCAGCAGCCCAACCCCCCTGACAGGGCGCTCTGGAAACACCATATATTTT.

A few counts support this clone. The gene calls are TRBV28 and TRBJ1-6, with D perhaps TRBD1 (6 bases). V was trimmed by 6 bases and J by 5 bases, leaving 11 bases between them. In germline, CDR1 is MDHEN, CDR2 SYDVKM. The CDR3 runs 14 residues. CDR3 residues: CASSPTGHNSPLHF. DNA of the CDR3: TGTGCCAGCAGCCCCACAGGGCATAATTCACCCCTCCACTTT.

The chain links TRBV15 to TRBJ2-5, with D hard to call. The V end lost 9 bases, the J end lost 5 bases, and 25 bases lay between the germline ends. The CDR3 has 16 residues. Germline V gives CDR1 LNHNV, CDR2 YYDKDF (reference sequence). The CDR3 nucleotides are TGTGCCACTCCCTCGCCCGCAGCGACGAGGACGGAGACCCAGTACTTC. This gives the protein CATPSPAATRTETQYF.

The chain uses TRBV5-1 and TRBJ1-2, with D possibly TRBD1 on 5 matching bases. Trimming left V 4 bases short and J 4 bases short, with 11 bases between. Per germline, CDR1 SGHRS and CDR2 YFSETQ. CDR3 length: 13 residues. The chain's CDR3 is CASSVDNFYGYTF. CDR3 nucleotides: TGCGCCAGCAGCGTGGACAACTTCTATGGCTACACCTTC.